Each of the 29 T cell receptor beta chains below was sequenced from the same sample in a study of blood T cell repertoires in COVID-19. Repertoires were generated with immunoSEQ multiplex PCR, while TCRdb's copy carries only in-frame clones and drops some. The sample yields about 330,000 clones, 87% seen once. The sequenced sample consisted of peripheral blood. These TCRs come from a man aged 25-45 years with COVID-19, enrolled during active disease.

The chain recombines TRBV6-5 with TRBJ1-6, with D perhaps TRBD1 (6 bases). V was cut by 10 bases and J by 6 bases, with 19 bases left in between. Germline values: CDR1 MNHEY, CDR2 SVGAGI. This CDR3 spans 15 amino acids. The CDR3 nucleotides read TGTGCCACCTCCCCCAGGGGAGGGAGTAATTCACCCCTCCACTTT. Amino acid sequence: CATSPRGGSNSPLHF.

As DNA, the CDR3 is TGTGCCAGCAGTTACGGACAGGTCGAAGCTTTCTTT. Translated: CASSYGQVEAFF. J is TRBJ1-1 and V is TRBV6-2 or TRBV6-3, with 7 bases identical to TRBD1. CDR1 is MNHEY and CDR2 is SVGEGT in the germline V gene. J gave up 8 bases and V 2 bases, and 2 bases lay outside the gene matches. CDR3 size: 12 residues.

This rearrangement joins TRBV24-1 to TRBJ1-5, with D possibly matching TRBD1 (5 bases). Germline V CDR1 and CDR2: KGHDR, SFDVKD. Trimming left V 3 bases short and J 3 bases short, with 11 bases between. The CDR3 has 15 amino acids. CDR3 region: CATSDRQSFNQPQHF. The CDR3 nucleotides are TGTGCCACCAGTGATCGACAGAGCTTCAATCAGCCCCAGCATTTT.

Comment on this clone: The same CDR3 can be traced to other DNA sequences in this sample. This CDR3 is CASSLSRNTEAFF. The CDR3 coding sequence is TGTGCCAGCAGCTTATCCCGGAACACTGAAGCTTTCTTT. This chain connects TRBV7-3 to TRBJ1-1; D is uncertain. This CDR3 region has 13 residues. V shed 2 bases and J shed 1 base, with 5 bases lying between them. Germline V gene sequence: CDR1 SGHTA, CDR2 FQGTGA.

This rearrangement joins TRBV25-1 to TRBJ2-2, with 10 nucleotides matching TRBD2. This CDR3 spans 15 amino acids. V shed 6 bases, J shed 1 base, and the junction held 2 bases outside the gene matches. Germline V lookup: CDR1 MGHDK, CDR2 SYGVNS. CDR3 amino acids: CASSSSGGNTGELFF. The CDR3 bases are TGTGCCAGCAGCTCTAGCGGGGGGAACACCGGGGAGCTGTTTTTT.

J is TRBJ1-2 and V is TRBV19; unclear D gene. There are 13 residues in the CDR3. The V end lost 7 bases, the J end lost 4 bases, and 13 bases lay between the germline ends. Germline-derived CDR1 and CDR2 are LNHDA and SQIVND (reference sequence). Written as DNA, the CDR3 is TGTGCCAGTACCCAACTCGAGAGCTATGGCTACACCTTC. Translating gives CASTQLESYGYTF. Variable domain in full (rest from reference TRBV19 and TRBJ1-2): DGGITQSPKYLFRKEGQNVTLSCEQNLNHDAMYWYRQDPGQGLRLIYYSQIVNDFQKGDIAEGYSVSREKKESFPLTVTSAQKNPTAFYLCASTQLESYGYTFGSGTRLTVV.

V is TRBV4-1 and J is TRBJ2-7; 15 positions match TRBD2. The length of the CDR3 is 19 residues. With V trimmed by 3 bases and J by 0 bases, 9 bases remained unmatched. Per the germline V gene, CDR1 is MGHRA and CDR2 is YSYEKL. In DNA form, the CDR3 reads TGCGCCAGCAGCCAGGGACTAGCGGGGGGCAATAGAATCTCCTACGAGCAGTACTTC. It yields the protein CASSQGLAGGNRISYEQYF.

The rearrangement uses TRBV7-3 and TRBJ2-1; a possible D gene is TRBD2 (7 bases). Germline V gives CDR1 SGHTA, CDR2 FQGTGA. Trimming shortened V by 5 bases and J by 4 bases, and 15 bases separated the two germline ends. The CDR3 extends over 15 amino acids. The CDR3 bases are TGTGCCAGCAGCCCTCTGGGGGGGACATACAATGAGCAGTTCTTC. This translates into CASSPLGGTYNEQFF.

The chain employs TRBV11-2 and TRBJ1-4; the D gene is possibly TRBD1 (6 bases). Per germline, CDR1 SGHAT and CDR2 FQNNGV. The ends were cut back, 2 bases at V and 8 bases at J, with 21 bases in the middle. The CDR3 contains 17 residues. CDR3 sequence (DNA): TGTGCCAGCAGCTTACAGGGACATGGGCTAACGGGGGAAAAACTGTTTTTT. It translates to CASSLQGHGLTGEKLFF.

Only one count was recorded for this clone. The gene calls are TRBV18 and TRBJ2-7, with D tentatively TRBD1 (6 bases). CDR1 is KGHSH, CDR2 LQKENI, per germline. V was clipped by 8 bases and J by 5 bases, with 16 bases between them. The CDR3 loop spans 13 amino acids. CDR3 residues: CASRITGIHEQYF. The CDR3 nucleotides are TGTGCCAGCCGAATAACAGGGATCCACGAGCAGTACTTC.

The CDR3 region has the DNA TGTGCCAGCTCACCACCGAGACTAGCGGGATTGACCTACGAGCAGTACTTC. It encodes CASSPPRLAGLTYEQYF. The chain carries TRBV18 and TRBJ2-7; 11 nucleotides match TRBD2. This CDR3 comprises 17 residues. After removal of 0 bases from V and 2 bases from J, the junction contained 6 bases not matched to a gene. The germline gives CDR1 KGHSH, CDR2 LQKENI.

The chain uses TRBV11-2 and TRBJ2-1; D gene unclear. The V and J ends lost 5 bases and 3 bases respectively, with 20 bases between them. This CDR3 contains 17 residues. In germline, CDR1 is SGHAT, CDR2 FQNNGV. The CDR3 here is CASSPFPTTPHYNEQFF. The CDR3 nucleotides read TGTGCCAGCAGCCCCTTCCCCACTACACCCCACTACAATGAGCAGTTCTTC. The variable domain in full, completed from reference TRBV11-2 and TRBJ2-1, reads EAGVAQSPRYKIIEKRQSVAFWCNPISGHATLYWYQQILGQGPKLLIQFQNNGVVDDSQLPKDRFSAERLKGVDSTLKIQPAKLEDSAVYLCASSPFPTTPHYNEQFFGPGTRLTVL.

The V call is TRBV6-5, the J call TRBJ2-7; D gene uncertain. Trimming removed 7 bases at V and 0 bases at J, with 10 bases between. The CDR3 covers 13 residues. CDR1 and CDR2 (germline): MNHEY, SVGAGI. This CDR3 reads CASTLAPSYEQYF. The CDR3 DNA reads as TGTGCCAGCACCCTGGCCCCCTCCTACGAGCAGTACTTC.

The J gene is TRBJ2-2, the V gene TRBV6-5; 8 bases agree with TRBD1. V lost 6 bases and J lost 6; bases outside the gene matches: 9. The CDR3 has 15 amino acids. The germline gives CDR1 MNHEY, CDR2 SVGAGI. The CDR3 DNA reads as TGTGCCAGCAGCCGCCAGGGGGCGCTGGCCGGGGAGCTGTTTTTT. Its protein product is CASSRQGALAGELFF.

This rearrangement joins TRBV3-1 (or the pseudogene TRBV3-2) to TRBJ1-2, with 11 bases matching TRBD1. The V gene's germline CDR1 is LGHDT and CDR2 YNNKEL (reference sequence). This CDR3 is 18 amino acids long. The ends lost 4 bases at V and 6 bases at J; junction bases unmatched: 16. Here the CDR3 DNA reads TGTGCCAGCAGCCTAATCGACCGGACAGGGGGCGTCCAAGATGGCTACACCTTC. The encoded protein is CASSLIDRTGGVQDGYTF.

V and J are TRBV25-1 and TRBJ1-5; TRBD1 aligns across 7 bases. With 3 bases clipped from V and 5 bases from J, the junction kept 4 bases outside the gene matches. The CDR3 is 14 amino acids. Germline V gene lookup returns CDR1 MGHDK and CDR2 SYGVNS. The CDR3, as DNA: TGTGCCAGCAGTGATCAAGGGGGCTATCAGCCCCAGCATTTT. It is translated as CASSDQGGYQPQHF.

The gene calls are TRBV19 and TRBJ2-7; 7 bases are a match to TRBD1. CDR1 is LNHDA, CDR2 SQIVND, per germline (reference sequence). The CDR3 has 14 amino acids. Losses at the gene ends were 5 bases for V and 3 bases for J; bases not matched to a gene: 7. In DNA, the CDR3 is TGTGCCAGTAGTGACCGGGACAGATACTACGAGCAGTACTTC. Translated: CASSDRDRYYEQYF.

For the CDR3, the DNA is TGTGCCACTACGAGGGGACAGACAAGCTCCTACGAGCAGTACTTC. It specifies CATTRGQTSSYEQYF. The chain couples TRBV19 to TRBJ2-7; TRBD1 aligns across 7 bases. The germline V gene encodes CDR1 LNHDA and CDR2 SQIVND (reference sequence). With 10 bases clipped from V and 0 bases from J, the junction kept 12 bases outside the gene matches. This CDR3 comprises 15 residues. Full variable domain (outside the CDR3, taken from reference TRBV19 and TRBJ2-7): DGGITQSPKYLFRKEGQNVTLSCEQNLNHDAMYWYRQDPGQGLRLIYYSQIVNDFQKGDIAEGYSVSREKKESFPLTVTSAQKNPTAFYLCATTRGQTSSYEQYFGPGTRLTVT.

The rearrangement joins TRBV12-2 to TRBJ2-6; the table gives TRBD2 as D, unverified against the DNA. TRBV12-2 represents a pseudogene. The CDR3 has 20 amino acids. The CDR3 sequence is CASRLALLLAGTSGANVLTF. CDR3 DNA: TGTGCAAGTCGCTTAGCGTTGTTACTAGCGGGAACCTCTGGGGCCAACGTCCTGACTTTC.

CDR3 sequence: CSASPGTGSYNEQFF. CDR3 bases: TGCAGTGCTAGTCCCGGGACAGGGTCCTACAATGAGCAGTTCTTC. This chain joins TRBV20-1 and TRBJ2-1, with 9 bases matching TRBD1. This CDR3 spans 15 amino acids. V gave up 3 bases and J gave up 1 base; unmatched junction bases: 4. Looked up from germline, CDR1 is DFQATT and CDR2 is SNEGSKA (reference sequence).

The J gene is TRBJ2-7, the V gene TRBV28, with 10 bases that match TRBD2. CDR3 length equals 18 residues. Germline CDR1 is MDHEN and CDR2 is SYDVKM. With 1 base clipped from V and 0 bases from J, the junction kept 9 bases outside the gene matches. Here the CDR3 reads CASSLFRGSGRSSYEQYF. DNA of the CDR3: TGTGCCAGCAGTTTATTTCGGGGTAGCGGGAGGTCCTCCTACGAGCAGTACTTC.

The J gene is TRBJ1-5, the V gene TRBV27, with D possibly being TRBD1 (6 bases). V lost 5 bases to trimming and J lost 0 bases, with 17 bases between them. The germline V gene has CDR1 MNHEY and CDR2 SMNVEV (reference sequence). The CDR3 consists of 17 residues. The CDR3 sequence is CASSTRRTANSNQPQHF. The CDR3 nucleotides read TGTGCCAGCAGTACACGACGGACAGCAAATAGCAATCAGCCCCAGCATTTT.

This clone was seen just once. V is TRBV7-9 and J is TRBJ2-5; 8 positions match TRBD1. The CDR3 is 15 amino acids. The germline gives CDR1 SEHNR, CDR2 FQNEAQ (reference sequence). The V segment lost 5 bases and the J segment 1 base; nucleotides outside the gene matches: 6. The CDR3 here is CASSPRQGTQETQYF. The CDR3 region has the DNA TGTGCCAGCAGCCCCCGACAGGGGACCCAAGAGACCCAGTACTTC.

The rearrangement links TRBV6-5 to TRBJ1-1, with D maybe TRBD1 (5 bases). Germline V gene lookup returns CDR1 MNHEY and CDR2 SVGAGI. Trimming pared 2 bases from V and 4 bases from J, leaving 11 bases between. The CDR3 consists of 14 residues. The CDR3 DNA sequence: TGTGCCAGCAGTTACCCTGGAGGGGCCACTGAAGCTTTCTTT. Residues: CASSYPGGATEAFF.

This chain joins TRBV7-9 and TRBJ1-2, with 7 bases lining up with TRBD1. J lost 4 bases, V lost 1 base, and 3 bases had no gene match. This CDR3 is built from 14 residues. Germline CDR1 reads SEHNR; CDR2 reads FQNEAQ (reference sequence). The CDR3: CASSLVGDSYGYTF. The DNA of the CDR3 is TGTGCCAGCAGCTTAGTCGGGGACAGCTATGGCTACACCTTC.

The chain links TRBV13 to TRBJ1-1; 8 positions agree with TRBD1. V lost 5 bases to trimming and J lost 4 bases; unmatched junction nucleotides: 9. The germline V gene has CDR1 PRHDT and CDR2 FYEKMQ (reference sequence). The CDR3 has 15 amino acids. The CDR3 loop is CASSPPDRGVTEAFF. The CDR3 DNA follows: TGTGCCAGCAGCCCCCCCGACAGGGGCGTCACTGAAGCTTTCTTT.

This clone was observed once. In nucleotides, the CDR3 is TGCGCCAGCAGTAGGACAGGGGGCGTCCATAATTCACCCCTCCACTTT. It yields the protein CASSRTGGVHNSPLHF. This rearrangement joins TRBV10-1 to TRBJ1-6; 11 nucleotides agree with TRBD1. The CDR3 is 16 residues long. Per germline, CDR1 WNHNN and CDR2 SYGVQD (reference sequence). The V and J ends lost 5 bases and 5 bases, in that order; junction bases with no gene match: 5.

The rearrangement joins TRBV5-1 to TRBJ2-3, with D tentatively TRBD2 (5 bases). This CDR3 comprises 16 residues. V dropped 0 bases and J dropped 2 bases, with 13 bases sitting between them. CDR1 and CDR2 (germline): SGHRS, YFSETQ. The CDR3 sequence: CASSLATRAVTDTQYF. CDR3 DNA: TGCGCCAGCAGCTTGGCCACTAGGGCTGTCACAGATACGCAGTATTTT.

The gene calls are TRBV5-4 and TRBJ2-2; 8 bases align to TRBD2. J gave up 1 base and V 0 bases, and 2 bases lay outside the gene matches. The germline V gene has CDR1 SGHNT and CDR2 YYREEE (reference sequence). CDR3 size: 16 residues. DNA for the CDR3: TGTGCCAGCAGCTTGGACAGCGGGAGGAACACCGGGGAGCTGTTTTTT. Its protein is CASSLDSGRNTGELFF.